This T cell receptor beta chain came from a study of cytotoxic CD8 clonotypes in ibrutinib-treated CLL. Findings and caveats of the study: Among the clonotypes, public ones were uncommon and contracted or held stable on treatment.

For this clone: Its antigen is undetermined.

Here immunoSEQ multiplex PCR was the method, and the copy in TCRdb shows in-frame clones only, minus some. The sample has around 91,000 clones, roughly 86% seen once. The receptor comes from a human donor with chronic lymphocytic leukemia. Source: PBMCs, taken before ibrutinib treatment.

The CDR3 DNA sequence: TGCGCCAGCAGACTCGGGACTAGCGGCGACGAGCAGTACTTC. Amino acid sequence: CASRLGTSGDEQYF. The chain is built from TRBV5-1 and TRBJ2-7; 11 bases agree with TRBD2. The CDR3 loop spans 14 amino acids. V lost 5 bases, J lost 5 bases, and 6 bases stayed unmatched. CDR1 SGHRS and CDR2 YFSETQ come from the germline V gene. Based on the CDR3 plus reference TRBV5-1 and TRBJ2-7, the full variable domain is KAGVTQTPRYLIKTRGQQVTLSCSPISGHRSVSWYQQTPGQGLQFLFEYFSETQRNKGNFPGRFSGRQFSNSRSEMNVSTLELGDSALYLCASRLGTSGDEQYFGPGTRLTVT.